The sample holds a few counts of the clone carrying this T cell receptor (beta chain). Its antigen remains unknown. The data were taken from a study of identical twins. Trimming pared 0 bases from V and 2 bases from J, leaving 11 bases between. This CDR3 has 15 residues. Only healthy Caucasians were enrolled as donors. TCRdb independently ran MiXCR on the 5' RACE reads; one entry per CDR3 protein. The table lists approximately 890,000 distinct CDR3 sequences, around 12% of them singletons, with around 1.5% in the top ten. Study-level points and caveats: Twin pairs had excess sharing that was weaker in beta out-of-frame sequences. There is a chance that invariant MAIT and iNKT cells partially muddied zero-insertion analyses.

This same sample was also part of a study on yellow fever vaccine responses in identical twins.

The clonotype originates from a woman between 18 and 29 years old in good health. The sample comprised PBMCs. The chain couples TRBV12-3 or TRBV12-4 to TRBJ2-7; D call uncertain. The chain's CDR3 is CASSLAPAPPYEQYF. CDR3 DNA: TGTGCCAGCAGTTTAGCCCCGGCTCCCCCCTACGAGCAGTACTTC.